The sequence of this TCR beta chain was determined in a study of T cells expressing NK-cell markers. Study at large: HCMV seropositivity characterized most of the eight sequenced donors, and seronegativity one.

The CDR3 contains 16 residues. No DNA is given; TCRdb re-called the 5' RACE reads and lists each CDR3 protein once. The sample data list 300,000 to 500,000 distinct CDR3 sequences. This clonotype was obtained from a woman aged 45-59 years in good health. Source material: blood T cells: a sorted CD56 or NKG2C T cell subset, CD4+ or CD8+ T cells, or bulk PBMC T cells (not recorded which). The chain couples TRBV12-3 or TRBV12-4 to TRBJ2-7; no DNA is available, so the TRBD1 call from TCRdb remains unchecked. The CDR3 spells CASSRDRGLYSYEQYF.